Sequencing of this TCR beta chain was carried out in a study of neurological immune-mediated disorders. Indicated time point: technical triplicate 2. Libraries from sorted cells used 900,000 or so T cells (CD4+ or CD8+). From the 5' RACE reads, TCRdb called clonotypes with MiXCR, one entry per CDR3 protein. The table has fewer than 40,000 distinct CDR3 sequences, about an eighth seen once. The V gene's germline CDR1 is MNHEY and CDR2 SVGAGI. V lost 6 bases and J lost 4, with 11 bases in between. The CDR3 is 13 amino acids. The sequence was obtained from a female donor with HTLV-1-associated myelopathy (HAM/TSP). The material sequenced was CD4+ T cells from blood. The chain carries TRBV6-5 and TRBJ2-3; TRBD1 might be the D (6 bases). The DNA of the CDR3 is TGTGCCAGCAGAGCGACAGGTCCAGATACGCAGTATTTT. Its protein product is CASRATGPDTQYF.